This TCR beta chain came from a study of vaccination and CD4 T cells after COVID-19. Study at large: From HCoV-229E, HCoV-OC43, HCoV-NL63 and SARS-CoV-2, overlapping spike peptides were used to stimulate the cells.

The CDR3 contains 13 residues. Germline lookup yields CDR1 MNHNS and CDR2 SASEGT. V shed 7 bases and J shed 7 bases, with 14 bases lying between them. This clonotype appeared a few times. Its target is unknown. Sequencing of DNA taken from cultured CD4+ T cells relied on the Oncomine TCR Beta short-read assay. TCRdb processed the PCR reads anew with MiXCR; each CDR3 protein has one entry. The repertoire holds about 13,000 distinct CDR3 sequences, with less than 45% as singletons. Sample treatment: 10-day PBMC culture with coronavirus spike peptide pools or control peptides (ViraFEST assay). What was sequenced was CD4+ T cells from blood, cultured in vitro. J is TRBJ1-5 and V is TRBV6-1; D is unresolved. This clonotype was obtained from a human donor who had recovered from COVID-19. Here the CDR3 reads CASIQWAGQPQHF. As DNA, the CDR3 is TGTGCCAGCATCCAATGGGCGGGGCAGCCCCAGCATTTT.